Detailed here is one T cell receptor (beta chain). This entry comes from a study of T cell changes during pregnancy in multiple sclerosis. The germline CDR1 and CDR2 sequences are LNHDA and SQIVND (reference sequence). V lost 11 bases and J lost 0, with 18 bases in between. The CDR3 runs 15 residues. Here immunoSEQ multiplex PCR was the method, and the copy in TCRdb shows in-frame clones only, minus some. The table shows approximately 58,000 clones, with just under 95% occurring only once. This chain links TRBV19 with TRBJ2-3, with a weak D call TRBD1 (6 bases). The receptor's source is a female donor with multiple sclerosis, enrolled in a pregnancy study. This sample comprised peripheral blood, obtained in the second trimester of pregnancy. CDR3 amino acids: CAFPTEGESTDTQYF. The CDR3 bases are TGTGCCTTTCCTACCGAGGGGGAGAGCACAGATACGCAGTATTTT. Drawing the rest from reference TRBV19 and TRBJ2-3, the complete variable domain is DGGITQSPKYLFRKEGQNVTLSCEQNLNHDAMYWYRQDPGQGLRLIYYSQIVNDFQKGDIAEGYSVSREKKESFPLTVTSAQKNPTAFYLCAFPTEGESTDTQYFGPGTRLTVL.